This T cell receptor (beta chain) was captured by sequencing in a study of blood T cell repertoires in COVID-19. Study background: The United States, Italy and Spain provided the acute and convalescent COVID-19 samples. In each case, the material was cDNA or gDNA derived from T cells, B-cell-depleted T cells, or PBMCs.

The CDR3 contains 15 residues. The J segment lost 4 bases and the V segment lost 4 bases, leaving 8 bases of the junction unmatched. The germline CDR1 and CDR2 sequences are SGHRS and YFSETQ. Source study methods: Amplified reference gene primers provided the basis for estimating nucleated cell counts. Sequenced by immunoSEQ multiplex PCR; TCRdb stores in-frame clones only, minus some. V and J calls and clone size are as listed in that table; D and trimming were resolved from the DNA. The table shows 150,000 to 200,000 clones, with roughly 85% occurring only once. Sequenced sample: peripheral blood. The source of this sequence is an elderly woman with acute or convalescent COVID-19. The V call is TRBV5-1, the J call TRBJ2-7; 10 bases line up with TRBD1. The CDR3 nucleotides read TGCGCCAGCAGCCCCGACTCGGACAGGGGGTACGAGCAGTACTTC. Translation gives CASSPDSDRGYEQYF. The full variable domain, in which reference TRBV5-1 and TRBJ2-7 provide the parts outside the CDR3, is KAGVTQTPRYLIKTRGQQVTLSCSPISGHRSVSWYQQTPGQGLQFLFEYFSETQRNKGNFPGRFSGRQFSNSRSEMNVSTLELGDSALYLCASSPDSDRGYEQYFGPGTRLTVT.